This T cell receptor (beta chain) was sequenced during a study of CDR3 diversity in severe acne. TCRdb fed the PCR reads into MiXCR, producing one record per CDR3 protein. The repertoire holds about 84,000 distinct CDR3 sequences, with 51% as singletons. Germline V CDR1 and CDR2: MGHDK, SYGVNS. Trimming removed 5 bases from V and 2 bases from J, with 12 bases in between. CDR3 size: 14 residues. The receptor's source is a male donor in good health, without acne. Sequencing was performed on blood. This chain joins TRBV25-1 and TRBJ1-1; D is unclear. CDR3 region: CASSPVFTNTEAFF. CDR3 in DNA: TGTGCCAGCAGTCCCGTCTTCACAAACACTGAAGCTTTCTTT.